Detailed here is one TCR beta chain. These data come from a study of technical replicates of blood from several donors. Sequenced by immunoSEQ multiplex PCR; TCRdb stores in-frame clones only, minus some. In the table there are almost 70,000 clones, around nine tenths of which are singletons. This TCR was recovered from a human donor in good health. Some clones in this sample may be carry-over from other donors' samples. Sequencing used PBMCs.

In DNA, the CDR3 is TGTGCCAGCAGCTCCGGGACAGGGGGCGTGGGCGGGGAGCTGTTTTTT. This encodes CASSSGTGGVGGELFF. This chain connects TRBV5-5 to TRBJ2-2, with 12 bases fitting TRBD1. The CDR3 is 16 residues long. From germline, CDR1 is SGHKS and CDR2 YYEKEE (reference sequence). Trimming at V came to 3 bases and at J to 7 bases, leaving 7 bases not matched to a gene.